Described below is a single T cell receptor beta chain sequence and its context. Per the original methods: Reference gene primer amplification gave nucleated cell count estimates. The assay was immunoSEQ multiplex PCR, and TCRdb's table has in-frame clones only and misses some. That table furnishes V, J and clone size, whereas the DNA furnished D and trimming. The sample lists around 230,000 clones, about 84% occurring once. The record originates from a study of blood T cell repertoires in COVID-19. Study background: Acute and convalescent COVID-19 specimens originated in the United States, Italy and Spain. Sample material is recorded as cDNA or gDNA derived from T cells, B-cell-depleted T cells, or PBMCs.

Germline V lookup: CDR1 SEHNR, CDR2 FQNEAQ (reference sequence). There are 18 residues in the CDR3. V was pared by 2 bases and J by 0 bases, with 11 bases of the junction left unmatched. The TCR was taken from an elderly woman with acute or convalescent COVID-19. The sample taken for sequencing was peripheral blood. The chain uses TRBV7-9 and TRBJ2-7, with 9 bases identical to TRBD2. DNA of the CDR3: TGTGCCAGCAGCTTAAAGGCGGGAGGGACCTTAAACTCCTACGAGCAGTACTTC. Its protein product is CASSLKAGGTLNSYEQYF.